This T cell receptor (beta chain) was recorded in a study of T cell changes during pregnancy in multiple sclerosis. Clones were sequenced by immunoSEQ multiplex PCR, and TCRdb holds only the in-frame ones, with some missing. The data show some 48,000 clones, 92% seen once. Per the germline V gene, CDR1 is SGDLS and CDR2 is YYNGEE. The V gene lost 4 bases and the J gene lost 1 base, with 12 bases spanning the gap. The CDR3 runs to 16 residues. The clonotype was recovered from a female donor in good health, enrolled as a control in a pregnancy study. This sequence joins TRBV9 and TRBJ2-6; D is perhaps TRBD1 (6 bases). The specimen was CD4+ T cells from peripheral blood mononuclear cells, collected after pregnancy. The CDR3 is CASSPQQGSGANVLTF. CDR3 coding DNA: TGTGCCAGCAGCCCCCAACAGGGATCTGGGGCCAACGTCCTGACTTTC. Using reference TRBV9 and TRBJ2-6 for the parts outside the CDR3, the full variable domain is DSGVTQTPKHLITATGQRVTLRCSPRSGDLSVYWYQQSLDQGLQFLIQYYNGEERAKGNILERFSAQQFPDLHSELNLSSLELGDSALYFCASSPQQGSGANVLTFGAGSRLTVL.